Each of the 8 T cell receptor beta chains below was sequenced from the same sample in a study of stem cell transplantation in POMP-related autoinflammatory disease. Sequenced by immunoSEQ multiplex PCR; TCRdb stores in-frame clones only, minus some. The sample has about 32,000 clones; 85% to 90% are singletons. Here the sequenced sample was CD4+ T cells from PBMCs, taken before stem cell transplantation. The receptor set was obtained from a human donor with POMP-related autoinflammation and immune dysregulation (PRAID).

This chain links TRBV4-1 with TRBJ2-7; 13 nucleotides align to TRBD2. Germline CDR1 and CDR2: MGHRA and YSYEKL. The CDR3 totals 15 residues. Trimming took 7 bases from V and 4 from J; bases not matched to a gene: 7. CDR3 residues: CASTPRTSGSYEQYF. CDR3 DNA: TGCGCCAGCACCCCTAGGACTAGCGGGAGTTACGAGCAGTACTTC.

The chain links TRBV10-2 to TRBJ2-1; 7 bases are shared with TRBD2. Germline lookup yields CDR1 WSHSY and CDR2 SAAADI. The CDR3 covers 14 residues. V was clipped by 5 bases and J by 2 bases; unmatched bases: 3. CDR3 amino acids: CASSSGTTYNEQFF. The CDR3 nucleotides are TGCGCCAGCAGTTCCGGGACTACCTACAATGAGCAGTTCTTC.

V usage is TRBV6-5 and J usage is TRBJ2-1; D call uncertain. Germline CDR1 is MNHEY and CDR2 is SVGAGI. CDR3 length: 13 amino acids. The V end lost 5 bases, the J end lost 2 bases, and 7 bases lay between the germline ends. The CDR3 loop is CASSVTTYNEQFF. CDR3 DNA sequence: TGTGCCAGCAGTGTGACAACCTACAATGAGCAGTTCTTC.

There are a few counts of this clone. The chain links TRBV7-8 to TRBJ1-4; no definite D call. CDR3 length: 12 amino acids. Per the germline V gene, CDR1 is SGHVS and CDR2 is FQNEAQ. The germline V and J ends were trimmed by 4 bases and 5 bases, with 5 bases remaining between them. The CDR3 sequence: CASSSRNEKLFF. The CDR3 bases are TGTGCCAGCAGCTCCCGGAATGAAAAACTGTTTTTT. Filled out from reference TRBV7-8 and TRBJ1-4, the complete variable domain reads GAGVSQSPRYKVAKRGQDVALRCDPISGHVSLFWYQQALGQGPEFLTYFQNEAQLDKSGLPSDRFFAERPEGSVSTLKIQRTQQEDSAVYLCASSSRNEKLFFGSGTQLSVL.

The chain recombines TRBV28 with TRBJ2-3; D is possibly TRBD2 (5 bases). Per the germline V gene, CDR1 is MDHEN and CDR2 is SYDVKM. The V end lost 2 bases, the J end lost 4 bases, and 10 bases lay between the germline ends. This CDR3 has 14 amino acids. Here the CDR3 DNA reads TGTGCCAGCAGTTTAGGGAGACCAGCAGATACGCAGTATTTT. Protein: CASSLGRPADTQYF.

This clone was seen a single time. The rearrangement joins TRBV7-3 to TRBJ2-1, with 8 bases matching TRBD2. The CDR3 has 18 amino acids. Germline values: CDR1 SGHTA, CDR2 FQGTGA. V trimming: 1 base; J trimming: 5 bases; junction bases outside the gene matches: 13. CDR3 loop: CASSLKGGILADNNEQFF. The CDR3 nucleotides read TGTGCCAGCAGCTTAAAGGGTGGTATACTAGCGGATAACAATGAGCAGTTCTTC.

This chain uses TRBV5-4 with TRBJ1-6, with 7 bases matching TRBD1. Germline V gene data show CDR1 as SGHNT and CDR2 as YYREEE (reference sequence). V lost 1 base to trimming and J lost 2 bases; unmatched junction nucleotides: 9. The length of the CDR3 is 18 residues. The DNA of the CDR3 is TGTGCCAGCAGCTTGATACCCCGACAGGGCACCTATAATTCACCCCTCCACTTT. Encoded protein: CASSLIPRQGTYNSPLHF.

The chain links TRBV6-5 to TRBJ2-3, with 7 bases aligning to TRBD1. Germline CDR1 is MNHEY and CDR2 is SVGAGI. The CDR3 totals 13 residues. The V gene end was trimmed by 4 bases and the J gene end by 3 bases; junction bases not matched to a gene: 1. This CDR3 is CASSWDSTDTQYF. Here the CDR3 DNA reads TGTGCCAGCAGTTGGGACAGTACAGATACGCAGTATTTT.